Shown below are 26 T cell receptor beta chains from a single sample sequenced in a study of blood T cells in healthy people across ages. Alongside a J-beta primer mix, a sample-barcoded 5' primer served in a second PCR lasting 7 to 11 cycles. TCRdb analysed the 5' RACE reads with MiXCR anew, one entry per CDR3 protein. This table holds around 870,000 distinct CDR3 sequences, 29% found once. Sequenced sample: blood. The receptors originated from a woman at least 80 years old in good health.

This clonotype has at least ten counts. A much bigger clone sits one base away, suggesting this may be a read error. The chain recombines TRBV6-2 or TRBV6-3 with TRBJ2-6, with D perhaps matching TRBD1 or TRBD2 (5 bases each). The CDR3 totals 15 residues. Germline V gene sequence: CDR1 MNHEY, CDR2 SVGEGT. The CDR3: CASSGAHSGANVRTF. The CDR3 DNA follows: TGTGCCAGCAGCGGGGCTCACTCTGGGGCCAACGTCCGGACTTTC.

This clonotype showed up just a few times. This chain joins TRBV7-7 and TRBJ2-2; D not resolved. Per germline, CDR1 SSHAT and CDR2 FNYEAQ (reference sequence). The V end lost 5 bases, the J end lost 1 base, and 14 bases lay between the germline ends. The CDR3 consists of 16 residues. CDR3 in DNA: TGTGCCAGCAGCCCGCTTCATCCGGGGAACACCGGGGAGCTGTTTTTT. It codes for CASSPLHPGNTGELFF.

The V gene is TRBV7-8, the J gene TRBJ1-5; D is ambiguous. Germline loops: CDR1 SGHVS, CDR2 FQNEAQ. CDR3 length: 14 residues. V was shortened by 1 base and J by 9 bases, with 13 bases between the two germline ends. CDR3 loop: CASSLVERLGPQHF. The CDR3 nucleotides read TGTGCCAGCAGCTTAGTTGAAAGGCTTGGGCCCCAGCATTTT.

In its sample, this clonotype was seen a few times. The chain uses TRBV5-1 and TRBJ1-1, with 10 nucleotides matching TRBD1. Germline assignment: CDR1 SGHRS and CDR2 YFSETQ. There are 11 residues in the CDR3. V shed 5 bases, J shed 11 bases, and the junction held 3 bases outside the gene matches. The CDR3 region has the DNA TGCGCCAGCAGTGGACAGGGGGAGGCTTTCTTT. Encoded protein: CASSGQGEAFF. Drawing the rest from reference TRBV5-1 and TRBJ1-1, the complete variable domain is KAGVTQTPRYLIKTRGQQVTLSCSPISGHRSVSWYQQTPGQGLQFLFEYFSETQRNKGNFPGRFSGRQFSNSRSEMNVSTLELGDSALYLCASSGQGEAFFGQGTRLTVV.

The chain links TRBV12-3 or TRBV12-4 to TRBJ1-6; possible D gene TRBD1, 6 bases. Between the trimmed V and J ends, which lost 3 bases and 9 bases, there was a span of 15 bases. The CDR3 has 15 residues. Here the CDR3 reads CASSFGGPTTSPLHF. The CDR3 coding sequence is TGTGCCAGCAGTTTTGGGGGGCCGACCACTTCACCCCTCCACTTT.

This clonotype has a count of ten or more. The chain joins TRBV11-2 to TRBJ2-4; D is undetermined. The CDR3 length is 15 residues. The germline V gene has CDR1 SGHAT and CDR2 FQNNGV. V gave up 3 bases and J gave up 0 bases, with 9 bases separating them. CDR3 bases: TGTGCCAGCAGCTTTAACCTTCTAGCCAAAAACATTCAGTACTTC. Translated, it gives CASSFNLLAKNIQYF.

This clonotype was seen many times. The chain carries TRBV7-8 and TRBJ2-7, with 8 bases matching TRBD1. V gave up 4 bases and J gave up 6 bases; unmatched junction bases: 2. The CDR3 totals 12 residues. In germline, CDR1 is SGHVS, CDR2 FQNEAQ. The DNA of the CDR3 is TGTGCCAGCAGCTACGGACAGGGCGAGCAGTACTTC. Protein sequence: CASSYGQGEQYF. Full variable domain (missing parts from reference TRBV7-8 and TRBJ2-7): GAGVSQSPRYKVAKRGQDVALRCDPISGHVSLFWYQQALGQGPEFLTYFQNEAQLDKSGLPSDRFFAERPEGSVSTLKIQRTQQEDSAVYLCASSYGQGEQYFGPGTRLTVT.

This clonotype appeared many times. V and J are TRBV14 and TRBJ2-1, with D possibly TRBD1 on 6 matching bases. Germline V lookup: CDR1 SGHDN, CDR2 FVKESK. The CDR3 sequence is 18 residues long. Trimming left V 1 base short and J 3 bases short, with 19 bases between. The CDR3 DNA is TGTGCCAGCAGCCAAGGAGGAGCCGGGACAAAATTCTACAATGAGCAGTTCTTC. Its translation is CASSQGGAGTKFYNEQFF.

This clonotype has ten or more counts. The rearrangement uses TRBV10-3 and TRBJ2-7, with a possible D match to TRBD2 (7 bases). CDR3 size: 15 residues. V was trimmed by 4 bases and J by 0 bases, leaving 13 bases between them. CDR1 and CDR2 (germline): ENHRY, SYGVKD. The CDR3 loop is CAISGGGTSSYEQYF. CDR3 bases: TGTGCCATCAGTGGGGGGGGGACAAGCTCCTACGAGCAGTACTTC.

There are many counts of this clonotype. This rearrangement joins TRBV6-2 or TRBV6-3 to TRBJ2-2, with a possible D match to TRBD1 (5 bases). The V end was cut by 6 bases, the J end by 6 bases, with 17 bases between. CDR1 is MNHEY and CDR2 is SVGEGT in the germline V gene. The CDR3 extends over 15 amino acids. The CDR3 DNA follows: TGTGCCAGCAGCTTTGTCAGGGCAGACGCCGGGGAGCTGTTTTTT. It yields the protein CASSFVRADAGELFF.

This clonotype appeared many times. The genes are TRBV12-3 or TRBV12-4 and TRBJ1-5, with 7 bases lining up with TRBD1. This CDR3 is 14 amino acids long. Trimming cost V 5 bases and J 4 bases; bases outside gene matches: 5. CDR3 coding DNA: TGTGCCAGCAGTCGACAGGGACCTAATCAGCCCCAGCATTTT. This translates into CASSRQGPNQPQHF.

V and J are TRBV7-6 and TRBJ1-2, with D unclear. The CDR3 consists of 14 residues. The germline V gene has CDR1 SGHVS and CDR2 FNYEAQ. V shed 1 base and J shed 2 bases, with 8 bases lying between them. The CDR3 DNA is TGTGCCAGCAGCTTAGTTGTCTACAACTATGGCTACACCTTC. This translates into CASSLVVYNYGYTF.

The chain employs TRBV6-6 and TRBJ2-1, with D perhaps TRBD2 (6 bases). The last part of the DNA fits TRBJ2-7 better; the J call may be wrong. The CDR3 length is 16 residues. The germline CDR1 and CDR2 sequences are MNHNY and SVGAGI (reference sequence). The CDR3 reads CASSYVAGSSYNEQYF. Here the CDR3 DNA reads TGTGCCAGCAGTTACGTGGCGGGGAGCTCCTACAATGAGCAGTACTTC.

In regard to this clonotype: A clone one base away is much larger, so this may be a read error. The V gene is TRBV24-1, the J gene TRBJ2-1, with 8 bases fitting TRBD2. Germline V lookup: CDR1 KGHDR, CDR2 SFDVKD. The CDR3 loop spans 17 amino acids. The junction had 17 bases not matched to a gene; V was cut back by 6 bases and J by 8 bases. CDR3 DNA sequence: TGTGCCACCAGTAATTCGGGAGGGCAGGCAGGGATGTATGAGCAGTTCTTC. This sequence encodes CATSNSGGQAGMYEQFF.

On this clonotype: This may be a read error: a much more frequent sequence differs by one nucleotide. This CDR3 is CSAPGTGVETRYF. Written as DNA, the CDR3 is TGCAGTGCACCTGGGACAGGGGTAGAGACCCGGTACTTC. The V call is TRBV20-1, the J call TRBJ2-7, with 10 bases lining up with TRBD1. V trimming: 6 bases; J trimming: 12 bases; junction bases outside the gene matches: 14. CDR1 and CDR2 (germline): DFQATT, SNEGSKA (reference sequence). The CDR3 is 13 residues long.

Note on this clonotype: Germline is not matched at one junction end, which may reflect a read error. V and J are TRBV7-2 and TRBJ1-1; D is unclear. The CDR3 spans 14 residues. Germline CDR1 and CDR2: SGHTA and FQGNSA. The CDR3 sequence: CVSSLSRANTEAFF. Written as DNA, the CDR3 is TGTGTCAGCAGTCTCTCTCGGGCCAACACTGAAGCTTTCTTT.

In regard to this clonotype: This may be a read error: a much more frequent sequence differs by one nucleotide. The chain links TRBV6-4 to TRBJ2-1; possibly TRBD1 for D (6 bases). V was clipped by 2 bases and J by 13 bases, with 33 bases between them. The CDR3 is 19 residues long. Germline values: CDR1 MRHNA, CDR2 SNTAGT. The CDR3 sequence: CASSDNYYQWTVAKNIQFF. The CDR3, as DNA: TGTGCCAGCAGTGACAATTATTATCAATGGACAGTAGCCAAAAACATTCAGTTCTTC.

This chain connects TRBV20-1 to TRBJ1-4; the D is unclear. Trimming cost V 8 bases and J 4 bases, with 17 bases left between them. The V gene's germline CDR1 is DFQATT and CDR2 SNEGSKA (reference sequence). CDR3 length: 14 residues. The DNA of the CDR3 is TGCAGTCCGTCCTCCCCACCGGATAATGAAAAACTGTTTTTT. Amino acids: CSPSSPPDNEKLFF.

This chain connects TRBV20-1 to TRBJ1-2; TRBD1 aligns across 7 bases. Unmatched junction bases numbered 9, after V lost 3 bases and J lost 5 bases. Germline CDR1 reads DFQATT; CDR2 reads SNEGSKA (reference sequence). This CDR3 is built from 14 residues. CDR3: CSASKLQGIYGYTF. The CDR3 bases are TGCAGTGCTAGTAAACTACAGGGGATATATGGCTACACCTTC.

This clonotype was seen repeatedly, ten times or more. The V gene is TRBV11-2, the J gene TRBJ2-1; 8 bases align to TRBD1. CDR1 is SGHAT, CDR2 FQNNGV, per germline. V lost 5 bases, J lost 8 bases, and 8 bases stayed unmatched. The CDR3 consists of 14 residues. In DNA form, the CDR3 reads TGTGCCAGCAGCCTCCGACAGGGGCAAGATGAGCAGTTCTTC. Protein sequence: CASSLRQGQDEQFF. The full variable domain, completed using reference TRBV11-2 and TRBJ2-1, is EAGVAQSPRYKIIEKRQSVAFWCNPISGHATLYWYQQILGQGPKLLIQFQNNGVVDDSQLPKDRFSAERLKGVDSTLKIQPAKLEDSAVYLCASSLRQGQDEQFFGPGTRLTVL.

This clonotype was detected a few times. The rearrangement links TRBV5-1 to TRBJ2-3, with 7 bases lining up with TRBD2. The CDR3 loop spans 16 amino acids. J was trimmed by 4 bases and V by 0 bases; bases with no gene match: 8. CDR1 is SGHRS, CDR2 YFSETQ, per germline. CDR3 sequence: CASSLAGAGEADTQYF. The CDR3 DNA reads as TGCGCCAGCAGCTTGGCCGGGGCGGGGGAGGCAGATACGCAGTATTTT.

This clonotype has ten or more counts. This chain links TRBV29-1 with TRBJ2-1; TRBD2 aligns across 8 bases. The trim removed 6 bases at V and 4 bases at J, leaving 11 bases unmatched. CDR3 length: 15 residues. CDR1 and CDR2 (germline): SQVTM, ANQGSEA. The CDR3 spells CSVGGLAGSYNEQFF. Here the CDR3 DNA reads TGCAGCGTGGGAGGTTTAGCGGGGTCTTACAATGAGCAGTTCTTC.

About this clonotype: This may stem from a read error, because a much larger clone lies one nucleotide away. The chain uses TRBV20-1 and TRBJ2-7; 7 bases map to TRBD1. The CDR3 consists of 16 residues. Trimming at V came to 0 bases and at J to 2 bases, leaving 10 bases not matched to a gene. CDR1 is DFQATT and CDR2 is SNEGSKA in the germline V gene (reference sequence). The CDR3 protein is CSARDLGGARPYEQYF. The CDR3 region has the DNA TGCAGTGCTAGAGATTTAGGGGGCGCACGCCCCTACGAGCAGTACTTC.

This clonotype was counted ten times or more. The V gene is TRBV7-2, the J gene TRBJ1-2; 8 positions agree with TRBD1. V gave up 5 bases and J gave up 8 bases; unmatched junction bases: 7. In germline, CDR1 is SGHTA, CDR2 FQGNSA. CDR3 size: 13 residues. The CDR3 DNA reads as TGTGCCAGCAGCCCCACGTCAGGGGGCGGCTACACCTTC. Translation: CASSPTSGGGYTF. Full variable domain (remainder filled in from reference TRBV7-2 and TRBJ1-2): GAGVSQSPSNKVTEKGKDVELRCDPISGHTALYWYRQSLGQGLEFLIYFQGNSAPDKSGLPSDRFSAERTGGSVSTLTIQRTQQEDSAVYLCASSPTSGGGYTFGSGTRLTVV.

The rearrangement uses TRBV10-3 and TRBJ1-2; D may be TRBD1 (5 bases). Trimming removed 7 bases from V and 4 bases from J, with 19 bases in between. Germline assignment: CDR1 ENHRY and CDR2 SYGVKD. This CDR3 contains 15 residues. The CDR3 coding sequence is TGTGCCATCAATGATTTCGGGACCACTTCCTATGGCTACACCTTC. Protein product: CAINDFGTTSYGYTF.

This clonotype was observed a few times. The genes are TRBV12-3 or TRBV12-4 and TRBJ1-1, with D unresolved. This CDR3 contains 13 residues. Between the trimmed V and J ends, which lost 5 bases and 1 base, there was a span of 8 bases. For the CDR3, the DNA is TGTGCCAGCAGTGCGGTCGGGAACACTGAAGCTTTCTTT. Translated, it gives CASSAVGNTEAFF.